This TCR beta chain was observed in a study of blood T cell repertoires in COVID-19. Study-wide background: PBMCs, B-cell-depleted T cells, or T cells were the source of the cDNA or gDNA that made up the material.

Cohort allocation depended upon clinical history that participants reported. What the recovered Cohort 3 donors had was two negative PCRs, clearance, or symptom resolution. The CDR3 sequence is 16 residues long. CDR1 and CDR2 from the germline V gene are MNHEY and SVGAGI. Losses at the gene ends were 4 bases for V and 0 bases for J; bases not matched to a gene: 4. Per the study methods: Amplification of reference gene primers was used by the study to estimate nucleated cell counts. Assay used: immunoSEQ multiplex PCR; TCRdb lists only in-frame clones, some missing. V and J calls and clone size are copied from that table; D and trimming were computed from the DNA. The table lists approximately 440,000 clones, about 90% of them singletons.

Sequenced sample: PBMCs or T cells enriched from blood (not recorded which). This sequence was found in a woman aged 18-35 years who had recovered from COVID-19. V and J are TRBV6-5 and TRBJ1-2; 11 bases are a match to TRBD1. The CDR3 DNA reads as TGTGCCAGCAGTTGGACAGGGGGCCAAGCTAACTATGGCTACACCTTC. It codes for CASSWTGGQANYGYTF.